Sequencing of this T cell receptor (beta chain) was carried out in a study of tumor-infiltrating lymphocytes in primary liver carcinoma. Study at large: Samples had roughly 3.5 to 7.5 million productive TCRbeta reads, comparable between tissue types. Study-level results: Tumor specimens were characterized by a significantly higher top-250-clone fraction than blood (p = 0.039). No more than about 8-24% of top clones could be seen in all five tumor regions.

A total of 13 residues make up the CDR3, ends included. CDR1 MNHNS and CDR2 SASEGT come from the germline V gene. Without any cell sorting, roughly 17-31 mg of bulk tissue yielded co-extracted RNA and DNA. Over 75% viable tumor cells were present in every tumor sample. With regard to this clonotype: What it binds is unknown. Given the absence of the conserved phenylalanine or tryptophan at the CDR3 end, a read error is likely. It is unclear where the CDR3 begins or ends on the DNA, so no DNA is shown, and the CDR3 is as TCRdb lists it.

From roughly 470 ng total RNA, TCR beta cDNA was generated with a primer in the constant region. Slightly modified ARM-PCR, run as three nested multiplex PCR rounds, produced the TCR beta libraries. The study ran its first two PCR rounds for around 9 cycles each, using TRBV1-TRBV30 forward primers and a C-beta reverse primer. In TCRdb, the multiplex PCR reads were re-called with MiXCR into one record per CDR3 protein. The sample lists around 190,000 distinct CDR3 sequences; around four fifths were seen once. Sequencing was carried out using tumor tissue from primary liver carcinoma. The chain combines TRBV6-1 with TRBJ2-5; TRBD1, the table's D call, lacks a check against the DNA. This clonotype was obtained from a man aged 40-49 years with primary liver carcinoma and hepatitis B virus infection. This CDR3 is CASSVRGAETHCR.